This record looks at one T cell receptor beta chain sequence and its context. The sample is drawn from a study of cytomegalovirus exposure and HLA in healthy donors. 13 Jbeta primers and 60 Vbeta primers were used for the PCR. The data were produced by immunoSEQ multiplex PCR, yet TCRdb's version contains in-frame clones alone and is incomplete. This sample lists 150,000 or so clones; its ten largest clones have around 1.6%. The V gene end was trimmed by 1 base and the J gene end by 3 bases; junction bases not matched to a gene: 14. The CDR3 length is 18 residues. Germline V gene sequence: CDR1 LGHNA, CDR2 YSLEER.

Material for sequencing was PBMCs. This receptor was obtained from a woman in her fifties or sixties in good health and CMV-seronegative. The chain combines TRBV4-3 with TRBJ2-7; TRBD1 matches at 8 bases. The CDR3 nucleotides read TGCGCCAGCAGCCAAGGGACAGGGCTAGCGACACTTATCTACGAGCAGTACTTC. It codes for CASSQGTGLATLIYEQYF.